This T cell receptor (beta chain) was documented in a study of blood T cell repertoires in COVID-19. V was shortened by 4 bases and J by 0 bases, with 14 bases between the two germline ends. The CDR3 extends over 16 amino acids. Per germline, CDR1 SGHRS and CDR2 YFSETQ. The method was immunoSEQ multiplex PCR; TCRdb's version includes in-frame clones alone and lacks a portion of them. This table has around 250,000 clones, just under 90% appearing once. Participants reported their clinical history, and cohort assignment relied on those reports. Sequenced input: PBMCs or T cells enriched from blood (not recorded which). This clonotype originated in a woman in her 30s with acute COVID-19. The V gene is TRBV5-1, the J gene TRBJ2-1; D perhaps matches TRBD1 (5 bases). This CDR3 is CASSPPGYDSYNEQFF. The CDR3, as DNA: TGCGCCAGCAGCCCCCCAGGGTACGACTCCTACAATGAGCAGTTCTTC.